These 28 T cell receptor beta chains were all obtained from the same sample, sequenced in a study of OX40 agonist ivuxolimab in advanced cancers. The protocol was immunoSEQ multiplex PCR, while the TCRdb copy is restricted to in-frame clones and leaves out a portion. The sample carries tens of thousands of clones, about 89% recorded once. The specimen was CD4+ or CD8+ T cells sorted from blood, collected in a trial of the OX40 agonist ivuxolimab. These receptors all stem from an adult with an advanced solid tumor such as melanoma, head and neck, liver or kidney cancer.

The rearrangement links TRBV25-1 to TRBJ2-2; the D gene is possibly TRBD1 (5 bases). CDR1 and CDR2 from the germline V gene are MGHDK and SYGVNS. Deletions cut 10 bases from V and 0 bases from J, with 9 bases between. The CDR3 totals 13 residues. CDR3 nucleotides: TGTGCCATCCAGGGTACGAACACCGGGGAGCTGTTTTTT. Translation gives CAIQGTNTGELFF.

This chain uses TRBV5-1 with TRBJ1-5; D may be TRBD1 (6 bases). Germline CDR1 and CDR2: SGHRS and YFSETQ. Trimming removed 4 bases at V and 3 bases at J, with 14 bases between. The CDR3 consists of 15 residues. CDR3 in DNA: TGCGCCAGCAGCGTGACGGGGGACATCAATCAGCCCCAGCATTTT. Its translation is CASSVTGDINQPQHF.

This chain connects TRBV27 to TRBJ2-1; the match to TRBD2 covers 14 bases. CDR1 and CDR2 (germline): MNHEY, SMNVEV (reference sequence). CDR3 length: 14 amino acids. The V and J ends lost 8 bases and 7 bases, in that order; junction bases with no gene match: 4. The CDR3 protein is CASGGTSGRNEQFF. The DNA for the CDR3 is TGTGCCAGCGGCGGGACTAGCGGGAGAAATGAGCAGTTCTTC.

In DNA form, the CDR3 reads TGTGCCACCAGTCGAGCGAGGGGCCGCGAGCAGTACTTC. Encoded protein: CATSRARGREQYF. The chain uses TRBV15 and TRBJ2-7, with D perhaps being TRBD1 or TRBD2 (5 bases each). V lost 6 bases and J lost 6, with 15 bases in between. The CDR3 covers 13 residues. The germline V gene has CDR1 LNHNV and CDR2 YYDKDF (reference sequence).

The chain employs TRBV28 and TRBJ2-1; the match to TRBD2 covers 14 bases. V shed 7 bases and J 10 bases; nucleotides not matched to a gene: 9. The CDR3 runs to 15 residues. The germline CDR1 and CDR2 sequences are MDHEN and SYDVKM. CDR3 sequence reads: CASNEGTSGSKEQFF. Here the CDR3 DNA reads TGTGCCAGCAATGAGGGGACTAGCGGGAGCAAGGAGCAGTTCTTC.

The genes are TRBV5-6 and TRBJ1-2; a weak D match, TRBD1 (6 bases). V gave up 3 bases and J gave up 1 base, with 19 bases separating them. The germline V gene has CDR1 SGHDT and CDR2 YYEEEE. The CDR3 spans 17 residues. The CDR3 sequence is CASSSRFRQAINYGYTF. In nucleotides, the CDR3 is TGTGCCAGCAGCTCCCGATTTAGACAGGCAATTAACTATGGCTACACCTTC.

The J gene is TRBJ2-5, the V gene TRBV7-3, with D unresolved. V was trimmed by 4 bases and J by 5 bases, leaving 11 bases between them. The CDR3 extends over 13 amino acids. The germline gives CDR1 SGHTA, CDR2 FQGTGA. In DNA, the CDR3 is TGTGCCAGCAGCTCAGCCGACCGGGAGACCCAGTACTTC. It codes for CASSSADRETQYF.

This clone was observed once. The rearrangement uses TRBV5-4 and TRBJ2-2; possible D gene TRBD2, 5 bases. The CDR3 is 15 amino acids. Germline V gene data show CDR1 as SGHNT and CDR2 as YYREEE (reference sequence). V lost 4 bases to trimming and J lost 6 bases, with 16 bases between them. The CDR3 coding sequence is TGTGCCAGCAGCCGTCTTGTGGTGGAGGCCGGGGAGCTGTTTTTT. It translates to CASSRLVVEAGELFF.

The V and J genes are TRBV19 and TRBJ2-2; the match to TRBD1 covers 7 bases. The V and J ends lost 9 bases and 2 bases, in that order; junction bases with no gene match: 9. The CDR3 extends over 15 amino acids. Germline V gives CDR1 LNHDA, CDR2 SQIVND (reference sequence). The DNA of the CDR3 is TGTGCCAGGACAGGGCCCCAACCCAACACCGGGGAGCTGTTTTTT. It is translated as CARTGPQPNTGELFF.

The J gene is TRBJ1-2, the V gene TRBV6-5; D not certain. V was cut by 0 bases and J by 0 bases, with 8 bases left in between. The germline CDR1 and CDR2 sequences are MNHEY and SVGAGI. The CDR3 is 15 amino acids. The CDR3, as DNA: TGTGCCAGCAGTTACTCAGGGATGACTAACTATGGCTACACCTTC. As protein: CASSYSGMTNYGYTF.

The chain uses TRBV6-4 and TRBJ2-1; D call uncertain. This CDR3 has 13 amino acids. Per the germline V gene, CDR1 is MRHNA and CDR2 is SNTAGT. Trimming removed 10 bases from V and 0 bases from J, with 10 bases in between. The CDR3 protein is CATFSSSYNEQFF. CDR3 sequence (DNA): TGTGCCACCTTCTCAAGCTCCTACAATGAGCAGTTCTTC.

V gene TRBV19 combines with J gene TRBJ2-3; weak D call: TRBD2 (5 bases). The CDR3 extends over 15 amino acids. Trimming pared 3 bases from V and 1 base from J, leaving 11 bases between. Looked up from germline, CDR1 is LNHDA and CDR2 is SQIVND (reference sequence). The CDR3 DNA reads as TGTGCCAGTAGTATTGGCCGGACTCGCACAGATACGCAGTATTTT. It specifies CASSIGRTRTDTQYF.

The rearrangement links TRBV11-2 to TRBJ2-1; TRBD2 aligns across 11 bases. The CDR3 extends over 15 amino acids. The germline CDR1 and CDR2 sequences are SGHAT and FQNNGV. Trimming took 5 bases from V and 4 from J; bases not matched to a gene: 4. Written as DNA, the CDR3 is TGTGCCAGCAGCCTGACTAGCGGGACTTACAATGAGCAGTTCTTC. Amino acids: CASSLTSGTYNEQFF. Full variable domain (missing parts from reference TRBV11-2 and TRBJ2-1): EAGVAQSPRYKIIEKRQSVAFWCNPISGHATLYWYQQILGQGPKLLIQFQNNGVVDDSQLPKDRFSAERLKGVDSTLKIQPAKLEDSAVYLCASSLTSGTYNEQFFGPGTRLTVL.

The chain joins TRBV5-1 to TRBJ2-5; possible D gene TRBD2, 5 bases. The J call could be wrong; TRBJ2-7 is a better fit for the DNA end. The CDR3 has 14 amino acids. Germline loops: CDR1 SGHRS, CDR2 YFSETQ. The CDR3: CASSLDGERPEQYF. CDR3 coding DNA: TGCGCCAGCAGCTTGGACGGGGAGCGGCCCGAGCAGTACTTC.

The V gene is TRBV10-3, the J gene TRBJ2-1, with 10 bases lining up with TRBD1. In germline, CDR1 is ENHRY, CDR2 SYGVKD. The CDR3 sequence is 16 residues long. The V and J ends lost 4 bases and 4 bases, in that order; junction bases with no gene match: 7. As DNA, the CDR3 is TGTGCCATCAGTGGAGGTAGGGACAGGGGATACAATGAGCAGTTCTTC. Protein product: CAISGGRDRGYNEQFF.

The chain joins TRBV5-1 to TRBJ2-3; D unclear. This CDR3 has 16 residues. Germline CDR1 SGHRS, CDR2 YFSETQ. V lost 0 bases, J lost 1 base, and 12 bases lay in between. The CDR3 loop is CASSLDSVSGTDTQYF. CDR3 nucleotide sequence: TGCGCCAGCAGCTTGGATTCGGTCTCGGGCACAGATACGCAGTATTTT.

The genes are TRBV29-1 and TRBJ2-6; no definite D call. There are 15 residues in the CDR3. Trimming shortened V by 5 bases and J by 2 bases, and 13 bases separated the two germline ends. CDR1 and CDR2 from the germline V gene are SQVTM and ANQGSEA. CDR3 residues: CSVRAGSTGANVLTF. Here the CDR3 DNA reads TGCAGCGTTAGAGCAGGCTCCACTGGGGCCAACGTCCTGACTTTC.

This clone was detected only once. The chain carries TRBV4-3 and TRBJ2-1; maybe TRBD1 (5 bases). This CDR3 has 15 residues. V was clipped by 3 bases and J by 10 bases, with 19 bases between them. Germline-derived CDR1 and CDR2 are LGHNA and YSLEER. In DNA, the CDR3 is TGCGCCAGCAGCCAGCAGGGCCGAGGTACGGGCGAGCAGTTCTTC. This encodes CASSQQGRGTGEQFF.

The CDR3 sequence: CASSLVVIDAGGEQYF. For the CDR3, the DNA is TGTGCCAGCAGCTTAGTAGTAATTGATGCGGGTGGCGAGCAGTACTTC. The chain joins TRBV7-8 to TRBJ2-7; maybe TRBD2 (5 bases). The CDR3 has 16 amino acids. Trimming stripped 1 base from V and 6 bases from J, with 19 bases between. Germline values: CDR1 SGHVS, CDR2 FQNEAQ.

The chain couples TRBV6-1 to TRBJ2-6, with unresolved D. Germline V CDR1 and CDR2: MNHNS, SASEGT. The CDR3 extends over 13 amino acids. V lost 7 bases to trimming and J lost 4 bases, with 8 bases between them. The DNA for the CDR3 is TGTGCCAGCACAGCCTCCGGGGCCAACGTCCTGACTTTC. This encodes CASTASGANVLTF.

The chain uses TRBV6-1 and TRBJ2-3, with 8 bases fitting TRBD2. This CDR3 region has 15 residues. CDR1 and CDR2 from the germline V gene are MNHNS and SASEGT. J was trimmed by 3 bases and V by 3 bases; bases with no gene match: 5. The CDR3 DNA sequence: TGTGCCAGCAGTGACCTAGCGGGTACTACAGATACGCAGTATTTT. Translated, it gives CASSDLAGTTDTQYF.

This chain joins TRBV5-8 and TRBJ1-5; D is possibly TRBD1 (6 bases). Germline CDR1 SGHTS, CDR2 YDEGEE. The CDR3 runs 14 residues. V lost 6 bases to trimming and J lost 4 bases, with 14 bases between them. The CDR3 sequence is CASTRGGHNQPQHF. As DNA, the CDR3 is TGTGCCAGCACCCGCGGGGGGCATAATCAGCCCCAGCATTTT.

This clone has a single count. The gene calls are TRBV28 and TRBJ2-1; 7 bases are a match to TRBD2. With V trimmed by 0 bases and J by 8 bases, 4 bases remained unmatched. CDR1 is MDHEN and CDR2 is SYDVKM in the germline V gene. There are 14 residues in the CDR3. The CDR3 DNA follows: TGTGCCAGCAGTTTATGGGGAGGGCCCCATGAGCAGTTCTTC. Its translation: CASSLWGGPHEQFF.

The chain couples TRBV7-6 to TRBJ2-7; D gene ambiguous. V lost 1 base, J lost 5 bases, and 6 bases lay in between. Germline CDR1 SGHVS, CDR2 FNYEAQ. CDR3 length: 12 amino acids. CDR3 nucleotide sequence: TGTGCCAGCAGCTTAGAGGTCAACGAGCAGTACTTC. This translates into CASSLEVNEQYF. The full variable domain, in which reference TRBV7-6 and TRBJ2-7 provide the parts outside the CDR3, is GAGVSQSPRYKVTKRGQDVALRCDPISGHVSLYWYRQALGQGPEFLTYFNYEAQQDKSGLPNDRFSAERPEGSISTLTIQRTEQRDSAMYRCASSLEVNEQYFGPGTRLTVT.

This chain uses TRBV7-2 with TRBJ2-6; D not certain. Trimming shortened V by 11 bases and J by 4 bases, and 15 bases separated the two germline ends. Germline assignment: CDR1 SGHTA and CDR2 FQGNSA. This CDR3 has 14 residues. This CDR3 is CAWPRYLGANVLTF. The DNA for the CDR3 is TGTGCCTGGCCAAGATATTTGGGGGCCAACGTCCTGACTTTC.

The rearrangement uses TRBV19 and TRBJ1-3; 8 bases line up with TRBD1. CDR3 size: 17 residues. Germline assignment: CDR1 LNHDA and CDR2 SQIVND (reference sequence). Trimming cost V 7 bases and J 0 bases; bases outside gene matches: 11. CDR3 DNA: TGTGCCAGTACCGGGGGACAGGAACTTTACTCTGGAAACACCATATATTTT. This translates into CASTGGQELYSGNTIYF.

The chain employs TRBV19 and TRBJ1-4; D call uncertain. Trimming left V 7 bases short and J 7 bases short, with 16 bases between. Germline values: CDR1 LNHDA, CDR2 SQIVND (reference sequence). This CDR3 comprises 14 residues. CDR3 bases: TGTGCCAGTACCCTGGGAACGGCACCTGAAAAACTGTTTTTT. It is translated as CASTLGTAPEKLFF.

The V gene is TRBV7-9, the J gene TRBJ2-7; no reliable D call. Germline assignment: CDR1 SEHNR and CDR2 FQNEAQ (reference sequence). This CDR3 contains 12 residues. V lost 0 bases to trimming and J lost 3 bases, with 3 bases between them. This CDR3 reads CASSLARYEQYF. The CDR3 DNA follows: TGTGCCAGCAGCTTAGCCCGCTACGAGCAGTACTTC.